The source of this T cell receptor beta chain is a study of blood T cell repertoires in COVID-19. On the study more broadly: Samples taken during acute and convalescent COVID-19 were collected in the United States, Italy and Spain. Nucleic acid was either cDNA or gDNA, and it came from T cells, B-cell-depleted T cells, or PBMCs.

V lost 4 bases, J lost 11 bases, and 21 bases lay in between. The CDR3 covers 15 residues. In the authors' workflow: Estimated nucleated cell counts came from reference gene primer amplification. Measured with immunoSEQ multiplex PCR; TCRdb has only the in-frame clones, and not every one. V, J and clone size were drawn from that table, and D and trimming were deduced from the DNA. The repertoire holds about 120,000 clones, with 82% as singletons. This receptor was taken from a woman aged 65 to 85 with acute or convalescent COVID-19. The genes are TRBV23-1 and TRBJ2-1; D may be TRBD1 (5 bases). TRBV23-1 is sorted into the ORF group, with uncertain function. Sequencing used peripheral blood. CDR3 sequence (DNA): TGCGCCAGCAGTCGTGGACACCCTCCCCACAGCCAGCAGTTCTTC. Residues: CASSRGHPPHSQQFF.